The source of this TCR beta chain is a study of T-cell reconstitution after alpha-beta-depleted transplantation in children. This CDR3 spans 16 amino acids. Unmatched junction bases numbered 12, after V lost 4 bases and J lost 3 bases. CDR1 SGHRS and CDR2 YFSETQ come from the germline V gene. It was with unique molecular identifiers that the TCRbeta library was prepared. MiXCR was run by TCRdb on the PCR reads, yielding one entry per CDR3 protein. The data show roughly 200,000 distinct CDR3 sequences, approximately 10% seen once. Study-wide results and limits: Approximately two months post-transplant, alpha-beta T cells reportedly originated from several hundred expanded graft clones. Some patients owed their high day-60 TCRbeta diversity to surviving recipient T cells and thymic progenitors. When one year had passed after transplant, most T-cell counts and diversity came from newly produced T cells.

This clonotype was detected only a few times. Its antigen is not known. The chain couples TRBV5-1 to TRBJ2-7; 8 positions match TRBD1. The receptor comes from a child less than two years old with acute myeloid leukemia, due to receive a stem cell transplant. The sample here was PBMCs, taken before TCRalphabeta/CD19-depleted stem cell transplant. The CDR3 is CASSLTIDRGYYEQYF. The DNA of the CDR3 is TGCGCCAGCAGCCTGACAATTGACAGGGGATACTACGAGCAGTACTTC.